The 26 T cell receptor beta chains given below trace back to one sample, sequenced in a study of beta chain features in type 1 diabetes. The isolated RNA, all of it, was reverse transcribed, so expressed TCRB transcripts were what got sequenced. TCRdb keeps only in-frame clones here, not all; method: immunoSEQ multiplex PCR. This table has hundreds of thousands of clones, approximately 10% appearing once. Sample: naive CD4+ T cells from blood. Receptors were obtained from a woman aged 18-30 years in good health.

CDR3 sequence (DNA): TGTGCCAGCAGTTTACCAGCGGGGGCCGAGACCCAGTACTTC. The encoded protein is CASSLPAGAETQYF. This chain joins TRBV28 and TRBJ2-5; 8 nucleotides match TRBD2. CDR1 is MDHEN, CDR2 SYDVKM, per germline. V was clipped by 2 bases and J by 5 bases; unmatched bases: 4. The CDR3 is 14 amino acids.

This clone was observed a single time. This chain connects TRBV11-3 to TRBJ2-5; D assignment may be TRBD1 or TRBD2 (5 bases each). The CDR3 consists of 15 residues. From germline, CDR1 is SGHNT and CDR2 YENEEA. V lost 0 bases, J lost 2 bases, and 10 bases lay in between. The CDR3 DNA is TGTGCCAGCAGCTTAGAGGGGGTAGGACAAGAGACCCAGTACTTC. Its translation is CASSLEGVGQETQYF.

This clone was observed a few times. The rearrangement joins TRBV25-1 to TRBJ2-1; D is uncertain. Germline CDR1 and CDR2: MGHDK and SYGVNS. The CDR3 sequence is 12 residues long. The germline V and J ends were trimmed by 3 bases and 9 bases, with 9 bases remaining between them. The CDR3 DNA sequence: TGTGCCAGCAGTGAGCCAGTTGGTGAGCAGTTCTTC. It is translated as CASSEPVGEQFF. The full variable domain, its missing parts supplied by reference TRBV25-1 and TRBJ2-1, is EADIYQTPRYLVIGTGKKITLECSQTMGHDKMYWYQQDPGMELHLIHYSYGVNSTEKGDLSSESTVSRIRTEHFPLTLESARPSHTSQYLCASSEPVGEQFFGPGTRLTVL.

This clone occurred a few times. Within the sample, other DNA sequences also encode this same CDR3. The CDR3 sequence: CASSVASGGQETQYF. Here the CDR3 DNA reads TGTGCCAGCAGCGTAGCTAGCGGGGGGCAAGAGACCCAGTACTTC. The gene calls are TRBV9 and TRBJ2-5; 11 bases align to TRBD2. CDR1 and CDR2 from the germline V gene are SGDLS and YYNGEE. The V gene end was trimmed by 0 bases and the J gene end by 2 bases; junction bases not matched to a gene: 0. This CDR3 contains 15 residues. The variable domain in full, with the rest retrieved from reference TRBV9 and TRBJ2-5, is DSGVTQTPKHLITATGQRVTLRCSPRSGDLSVYWYQQSLDQGLQFLIQYYNGEERAKGNILERFSAQQFPDLHSELNLSSLELGDSALYFCASSVASGGQETQYFGPGTRLLVL.

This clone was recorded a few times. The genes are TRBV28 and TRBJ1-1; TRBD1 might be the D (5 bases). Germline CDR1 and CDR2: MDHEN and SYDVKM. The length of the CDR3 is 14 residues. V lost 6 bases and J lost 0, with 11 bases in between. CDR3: CASSLRQLNTEAFF. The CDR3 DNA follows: TGTGCCAGCAGCTTGAGACAGCTGAACACTGAAGCTTTCTTT.

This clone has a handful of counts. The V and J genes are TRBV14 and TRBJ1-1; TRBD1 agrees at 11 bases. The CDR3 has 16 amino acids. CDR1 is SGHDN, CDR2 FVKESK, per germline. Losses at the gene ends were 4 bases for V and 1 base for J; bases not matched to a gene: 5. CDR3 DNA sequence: TGTGCCAGCAGCCCTTGGACAGGGGGCGAGAACACTGAAGCTTTCTTT. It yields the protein CASSPWTGGENTEAFF.

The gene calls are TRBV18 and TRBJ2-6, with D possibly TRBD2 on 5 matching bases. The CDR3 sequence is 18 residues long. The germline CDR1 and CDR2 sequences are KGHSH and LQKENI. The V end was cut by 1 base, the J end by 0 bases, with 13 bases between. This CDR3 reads CASSPLASLISGANVLTF. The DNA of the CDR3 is TGTGCCAGCTCACCACTGGCTAGCTTAATCTCTGGGGCCAACGTCCTGACTTTC.

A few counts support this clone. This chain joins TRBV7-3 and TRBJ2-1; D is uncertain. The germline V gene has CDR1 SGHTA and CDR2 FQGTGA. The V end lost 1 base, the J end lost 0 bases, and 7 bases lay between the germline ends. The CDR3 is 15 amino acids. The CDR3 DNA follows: TGTGCCAGCAGCTTAATACACAACTCCTACAATGAGCAGTTCTTC. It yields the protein CASSLIHNSYNEQFF. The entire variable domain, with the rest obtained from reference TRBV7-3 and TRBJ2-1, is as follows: GAGVSQTPSNKVTEKGKYVELRCDPISGHTALYWYRQSLGQGPEFLIYFQGTGAADDSGLPNDRFFAVRPEGSVSTLKIQRTERGDSAVYLCASSLIHNSYNEQFFGPGTRLTVL.

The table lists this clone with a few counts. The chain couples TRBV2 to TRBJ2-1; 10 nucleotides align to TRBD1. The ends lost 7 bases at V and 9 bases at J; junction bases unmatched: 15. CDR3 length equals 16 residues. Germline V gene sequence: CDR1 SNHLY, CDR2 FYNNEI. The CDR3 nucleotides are TGTGCCAGCAAGGGGAACCGACAGGGGACAGGGGCTGAGCAGTTCTTC. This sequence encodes CASKGNRQGTGAEQFF.

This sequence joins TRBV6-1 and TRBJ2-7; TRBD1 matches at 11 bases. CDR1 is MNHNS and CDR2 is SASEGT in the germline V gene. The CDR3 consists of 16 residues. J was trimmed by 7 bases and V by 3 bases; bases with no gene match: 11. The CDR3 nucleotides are TGTGCCAGCAGTGACCAGGGACAGGGGGTTCCTGGGGAGCAGTACGTC. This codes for CASSDQGQGVPGEQYV.

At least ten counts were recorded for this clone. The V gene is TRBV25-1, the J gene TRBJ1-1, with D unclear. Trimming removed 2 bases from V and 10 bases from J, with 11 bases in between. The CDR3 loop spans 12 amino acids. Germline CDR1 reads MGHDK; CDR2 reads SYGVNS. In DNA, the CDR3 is TGTGCCAGCAGTGAAATCGGACGCGGAGCTTTCTTT. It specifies CASSEIGRGAFF.

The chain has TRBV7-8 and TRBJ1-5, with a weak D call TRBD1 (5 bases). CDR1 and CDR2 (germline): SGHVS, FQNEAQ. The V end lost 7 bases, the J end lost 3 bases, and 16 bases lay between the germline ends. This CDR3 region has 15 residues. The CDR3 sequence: CASTKVGLDNQPQHF. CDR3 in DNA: TGTGCCAGCACCAAAGTGGGGCTGGACAATCAGCCCCAGCATTTT.

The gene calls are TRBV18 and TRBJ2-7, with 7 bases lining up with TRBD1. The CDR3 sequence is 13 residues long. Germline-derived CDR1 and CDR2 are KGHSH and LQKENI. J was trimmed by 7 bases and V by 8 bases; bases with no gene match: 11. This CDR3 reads CASQGGAGGEQYV. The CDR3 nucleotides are TGTGCCAGCCAAGGGGGCGCGGGCGGAGAGCAGTACGTC.

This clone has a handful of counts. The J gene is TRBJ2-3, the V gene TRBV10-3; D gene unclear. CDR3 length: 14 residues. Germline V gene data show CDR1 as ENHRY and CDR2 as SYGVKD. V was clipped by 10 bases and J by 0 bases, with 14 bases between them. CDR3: CATMRKTSTDTQYF. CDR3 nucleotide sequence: TGTGCCACCATGAGAAAAACTAGCACAGATACGCAGTATTTT.

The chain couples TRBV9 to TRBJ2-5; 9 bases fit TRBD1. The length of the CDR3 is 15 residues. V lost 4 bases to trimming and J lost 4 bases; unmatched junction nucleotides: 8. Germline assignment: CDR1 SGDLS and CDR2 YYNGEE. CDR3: CASSLEDRGRETQYF. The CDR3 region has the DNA TGTGCCAGCAGCCTTGAGGACAGGGGAAGAGAGACCCAGTACTTC.

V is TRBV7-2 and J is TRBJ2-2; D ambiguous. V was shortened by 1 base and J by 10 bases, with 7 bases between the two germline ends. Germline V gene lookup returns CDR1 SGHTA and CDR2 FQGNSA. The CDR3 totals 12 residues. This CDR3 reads CASSLVLEELFF. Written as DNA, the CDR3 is TGTGCCAGCAGCTTAGTATTGGAGGAGCTGTTTTTT.

The CDR3 DNA sequence: TGTGCCAGCAGCTTACAGGATATGAGCACCGGGGAGCTGTTTTTT. Protein: CASSLQDMSTGELFF. V and J are TRBV7-2 and TRBJ2-2; D not resolved. CDR1 is SGHTA, CDR2 FQGNSA, per germline. Trimming shortened V by 2 bases and J by 4 bases, and 11 bases separated the two germline ends. The CDR3 runs 15 residues.

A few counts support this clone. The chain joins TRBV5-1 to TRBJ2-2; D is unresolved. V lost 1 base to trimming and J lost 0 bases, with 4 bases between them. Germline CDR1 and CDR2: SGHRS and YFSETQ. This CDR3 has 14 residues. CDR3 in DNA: TGCGCCAGCAGCTTGCAGGCGAACACCGGGGAGCTGTTTTTT. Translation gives CASSLQANTGELFF.

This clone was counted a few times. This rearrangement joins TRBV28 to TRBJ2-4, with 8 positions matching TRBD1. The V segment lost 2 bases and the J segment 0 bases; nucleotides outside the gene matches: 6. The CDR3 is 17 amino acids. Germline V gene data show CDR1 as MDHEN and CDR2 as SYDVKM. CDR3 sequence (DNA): TGTGCCAGCAGTTTACTCGGGACAGGCCTAGCCAAAAACATTCAGTACTTC. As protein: CASSLLGTGLAKNIQYF.

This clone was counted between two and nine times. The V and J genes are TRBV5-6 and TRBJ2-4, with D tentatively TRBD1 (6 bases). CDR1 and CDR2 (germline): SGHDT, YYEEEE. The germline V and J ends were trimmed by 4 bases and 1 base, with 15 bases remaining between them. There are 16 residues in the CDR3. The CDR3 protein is CASSRRGLEAKNIQYF. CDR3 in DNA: TGTGCCAGCAGCCGCAGGGGTCTCGAGGCCAAAAACATTCAGTACTTC.

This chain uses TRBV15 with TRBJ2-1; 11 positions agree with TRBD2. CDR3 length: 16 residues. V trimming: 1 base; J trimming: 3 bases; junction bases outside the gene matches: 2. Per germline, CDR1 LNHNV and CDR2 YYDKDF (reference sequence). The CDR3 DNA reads TGTGCCACCAGCAGAGGTAGCGGGAGGGACTACAATGAGCAGTTCTTC. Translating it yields CATSRGSGRDYNEQFF.

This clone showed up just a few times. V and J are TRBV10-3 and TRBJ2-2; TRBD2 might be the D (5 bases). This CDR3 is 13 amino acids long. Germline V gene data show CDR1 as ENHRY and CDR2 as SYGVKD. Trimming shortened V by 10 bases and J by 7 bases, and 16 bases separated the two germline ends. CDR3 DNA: TGTGCCACAAAACCCGGAGGCGGCGGGGAGCTGTTTTTT. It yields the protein CATKPGGGGELFF.

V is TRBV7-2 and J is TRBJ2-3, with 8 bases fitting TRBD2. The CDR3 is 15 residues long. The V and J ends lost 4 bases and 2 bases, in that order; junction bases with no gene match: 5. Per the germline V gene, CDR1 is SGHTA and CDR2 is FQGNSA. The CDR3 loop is CASSSQAGATDTQYF. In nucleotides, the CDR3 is TGTGCCAGCAGCTCCCAAGCGGGGGCCACAGATACGCAGTATTTT.

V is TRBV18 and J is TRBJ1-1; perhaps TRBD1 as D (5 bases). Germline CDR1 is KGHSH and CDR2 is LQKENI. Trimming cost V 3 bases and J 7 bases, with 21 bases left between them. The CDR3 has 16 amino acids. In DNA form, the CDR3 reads TGTGCCAGCTCACCGGCAGGGCGGATAGGGTTGGGTGAAGCTTTCTTT. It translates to CASSPAGRIGLGEAFF.

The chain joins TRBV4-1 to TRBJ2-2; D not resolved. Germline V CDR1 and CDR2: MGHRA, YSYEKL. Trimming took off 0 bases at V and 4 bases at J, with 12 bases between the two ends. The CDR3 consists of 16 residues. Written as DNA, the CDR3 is TGCGCCAGCAGCCAAGAGGCTTACAGTCCCACCGGGGAGCTGTTTTTT. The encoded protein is CASSQEAYSPTGELFF.

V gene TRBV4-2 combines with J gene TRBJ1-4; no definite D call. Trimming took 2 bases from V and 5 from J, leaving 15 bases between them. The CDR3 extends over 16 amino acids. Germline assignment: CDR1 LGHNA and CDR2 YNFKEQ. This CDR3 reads CASSQTLTSPNEKLFF. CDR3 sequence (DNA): TGTGCCAGCAGCCAAACCCTGACAAGTCCAAATGAAAAACTGTTTTTT.